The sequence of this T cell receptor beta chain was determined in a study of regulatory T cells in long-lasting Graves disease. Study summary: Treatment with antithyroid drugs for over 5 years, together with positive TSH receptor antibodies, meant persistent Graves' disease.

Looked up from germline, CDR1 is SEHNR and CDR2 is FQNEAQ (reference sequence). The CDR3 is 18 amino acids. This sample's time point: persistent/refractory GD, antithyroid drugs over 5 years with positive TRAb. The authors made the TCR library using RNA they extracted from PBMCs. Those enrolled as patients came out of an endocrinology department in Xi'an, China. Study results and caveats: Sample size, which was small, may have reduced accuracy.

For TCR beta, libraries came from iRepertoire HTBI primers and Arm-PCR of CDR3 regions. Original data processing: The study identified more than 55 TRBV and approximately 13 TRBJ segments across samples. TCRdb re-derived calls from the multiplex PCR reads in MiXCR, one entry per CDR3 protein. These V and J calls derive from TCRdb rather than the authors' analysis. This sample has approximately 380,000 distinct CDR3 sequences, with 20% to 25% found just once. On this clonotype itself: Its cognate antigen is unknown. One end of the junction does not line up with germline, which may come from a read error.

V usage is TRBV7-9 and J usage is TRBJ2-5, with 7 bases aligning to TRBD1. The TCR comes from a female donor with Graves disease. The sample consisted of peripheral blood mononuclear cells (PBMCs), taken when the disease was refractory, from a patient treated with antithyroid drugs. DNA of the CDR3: TGTGCCAGCAGCTTAGACAGGGGTCTAATTTTGTACCAAGAGAGCCAGTACTTC. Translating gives CASSLDRGLILYQESQYF.